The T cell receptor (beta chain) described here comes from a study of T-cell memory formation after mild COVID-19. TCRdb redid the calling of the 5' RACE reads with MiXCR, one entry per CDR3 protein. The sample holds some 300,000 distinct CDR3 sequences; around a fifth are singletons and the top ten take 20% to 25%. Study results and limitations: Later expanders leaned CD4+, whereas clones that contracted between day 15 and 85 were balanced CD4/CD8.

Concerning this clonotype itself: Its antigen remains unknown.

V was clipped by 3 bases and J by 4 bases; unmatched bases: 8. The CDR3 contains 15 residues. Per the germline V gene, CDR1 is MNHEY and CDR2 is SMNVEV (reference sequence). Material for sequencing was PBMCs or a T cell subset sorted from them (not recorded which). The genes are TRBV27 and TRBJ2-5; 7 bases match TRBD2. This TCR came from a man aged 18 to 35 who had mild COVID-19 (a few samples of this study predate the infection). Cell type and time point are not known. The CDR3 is CASSFWRGSGETQYF. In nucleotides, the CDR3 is TGTGCCAGCAGTTTTTGGCGGGGGAGTGGAGAGACCCAGTACTTC.